The 21 T cell receptor beta chains below come from one sample, sequenced in a study of T-cell reconstitution after alpha-beta-depleted transplantation in children. A TCRbeta library incorporating unique molecular identifiers was prepared. Via MiXCR, TCRdb re-called the PCR reads, giving one row per CDR3 protein. The sample has 200,000 or so distinct CDR3 sequences, roughly 6.3% seen once. The material sequenced was PBMCs, taken before TCRalphabeta/CD19-depleted stem cell transplant. The receptor source for this set is a girl under three years old with combined immunodeficiency, due to receive a stem cell transplant.

The chain carries TRBV5-4 and TRBJ2-2; D may be TRBD1 or TRBD2 (5 bases each). Germline V gene data show CDR1 as SGHNT and CDR2 as YYREEE (reference sequence). The ends were cut back, 4 bases at V and 7 bases at J, with 14 bases in the middle. The CDR3 loop spans 14 amino acids. The CDR3 DNA follows: TGTGCCAGCAGCCGGCTGGGGGACGACGGGGAGCTGTTTTTT. Translating it yields CASSRLGDDGELFF. The full variable domain, completed using reference TRBV5-4 and TRBJ2-2, is ETGVTQSPTHLIKTRGQQVTLRCSSQSGHNTVSWYQQALGQGPQFIFQYYREEENGRGNFPPRFSGLQFPNYSSELNVNALELDDSALYLCASSRLGDDGELFFGEGSRLTVL.

This clonotype occurred many times. The chain recombines TRBV4-3 with TRBJ2-1, with D perhaps given as TRBD1 or TRBD2 (5 bases each). This CDR3 spans 17 amino acids. CDR1 and CDR2 (germline): LGHNA, YSLEER. The V and J ends lost 1 base and 7 bases respectively, with 20 bases between them. The CDR3 protein is CASSQVLSGTLRNEQFF. The CDR3 DNA reads as TGCGCCAGCAGCCAAGTCTTGTCCGGGACCCTGAGGAATGAGCAGTTCTTC.

The sample holds many counts of this clonotype. V gene TRBV7-9 combines with J gene TRBJ1-1; D remains ambiguous. The CDR3 consists of 13 residues. Germline loops: CDR1 SEHNR, CDR2 FQNEAQ (reference sequence). V was trimmed by 5 bases and J by 2 bases, leaving 9 bases between them. Here the CDR3 reads CASSPQLNTEAFF. The DNA of the CDR3 is TGTGCCAGCAGCCCCCAACTAAACACTGAAGCTTTCTTT. Based on the CDR3 plus reference TRBV7-9 and TRBJ1-1, the full variable domain is DTGVSQNPRHKITKRGQNVTFRCDPISEHNRLYWYRQTLGQGPEFLTYFQNEAQLEKSRLLSDRFSAERPKGSFSTLEIQRTEQGDSAMYLCASSPQLNTEAFFGQGTRLTVV.

About this clonotype: A read error may explain this, as a much larger clone is one base away. V and J are TRBV29-1 and TRBJ2-7; tentatively, D is TRBD2 (5 bases). The CDR3 consists of 15 residues. In germline, CDR1 is SQVTM, CDR2 ANQGSEA. Deletions cut 2 bases from V and 2 bases from J, with 16 bases between. CDR3 residues: CSVEIPVRRTYEQYF. In DNA, the CDR3 is TGCAGCGTTGAAATTCCCGTGAGGAGGACCTACGAGCAGTACTTC.

This clonotype was seen repeatedly, ten times or more. The chain couples TRBV12-3 or TRBV12-4 to TRBJ2-1; a possible D gene is TRBD1 (5 bases). There are 15 residues in the CDR3. The germline V and J ends were trimmed by 6 bases and 2 bases, with 14 bases remaining between them. The CDR3 reads CASSLGVEAYNEQFF. The CDR3 nucleotides read TGTGCCAGCAGCCTAGGGGTAGAGGCCTACAATGAGCAGTTCTTC.

This clonotype was observed at least ten times. The chain uses TRBV4-1 and TRBJ2-3; D unresolved. The V and J ends lost 4 bases and 2 bases respectively, with 7 bases between them. The CDR3 is made up of 13 amino acids. Germline-derived CDR1 and CDR2 are MGHRA and YSYEKL. In DNA form, the CDR3 reads TGCGCCAGCAGCCCAGGACCCACAGATACGCAGTATTTT. Translated: CASSPGPTDTQYF.

This clonotype was detected a few times. The rearrangement links TRBV7-6 to TRBJ2-1; 9 bases match TRBD2. J lost 2 bases, V lost 3 bases, and 11 bases had no gene match. CDR1 is SGHVS and CDR2 is FNYEAQ in the germline V gene. The CDR3 contains 18 residues. The CDR3 DNA reads TGTGCCAGCAGCTTCGGAGTAGCGGGAGAAGGGGCCTACAATGAGCAGTTCTTC. This encodes CASSFGVAGEGAYNEQFF. Full variable domain (outside the CDR3, taken from reference TRBV7-6 and TRBJ2-1): GAGVSQSPRYKVTKRGQDVALRCDPISGHVSLYWYRQALGQGPEFLTYFNYEAQQDKSGLPNDRFSAERPEGSISTLTIQRTEQRDSAMYRCASSFGVAGEGAYNEQFFGPGTRLTVL.

This clonotype was seen a handful of times. The CDR3 DNA reads as TGCGCCAGCAGCTCGCCGGACATCCCCTACGAGCAGTACTTC. It codes for CASSSPDIPYEQYF. This sequence joins TRBV5-1 and TRBJ2-7, with a weak D call TRBD1 (5 bases). The length of the CDR3 is 14 residues. Germline lookup yields CDR1 SGHRS and CDR2 YFSETQ. Trimming cost V 3 bases and J 2 bases, with 12 bases left between them.

In this sample, this clonotype turned up many times. The chain has TRBV10-3 and TRBJ2-1; D unclear. This CDR3 is built from 17 residues. Between the trimmed V and J ends, which lost 5 bases and 6 bases, there was a span of 23 bases. Germline loops: CDR1 ENHRY, CDR2 SYGVKD. The CDR3 reads CAISPSARAPPGNEQFF. Here the CDR3 DNA reads TGTGCCATCAGTCCCTCTGCGCGAGCCCCTCCTGGCAATGAGCAGTTCTTC.

This clonotype was counted ten times or more. The chain is built from TRBV7-2 and TRBJ2-5; possibly TRBD2 for D (5 bases). V lost 1 base and J 5 bases, leaving 14 bases between the germline ends. CDR1 and CDR2 (germline): SGHTA, FQGNSA. The CDR3 covers 15 residues. CDR3 sequence reads: CASSLEVNTRETQYF. CDR3 DNA sequence: TGTGCCAGCAGCTTAGAAGTGAATACTAGGGAGACCCAGTACTTC.

This clonotype was counted at least ten times. CDR3 DNA sequence: TGTGCCAGCAGTTTGGTACTTAACTATGGCTACACCTTC. Its protein is CASSLVLNYGYTF. The J gene is TRBJ1-2, the V gene TRBV12-3 or TRBV12-4, with no clear D. V shed 3 bases and J shed 1 base, with 6 bases lying between them. This CDR3 is built from 13 residues.

This clonotype was picked up many times. The chain recombines TRBV12-3 or TRBV12-4 with TRBJ2-6; possibly TRBD2 for D (6 bases). V gave up 8 bases and J gave up 4 bases, with 12 bases separating them. CDR3 length: 14 residues. The CDR3 loop is CASYLSGGANVLTF. As DNA, the CDR3 is TGTGCCAGCTACCTGAGCGGGGGGGCCAACGTCCTGACTTTC.

The V gene is TRBV6-1, the J gene TRBJ1-6, with TRBD1 identical over 10 bases. Trimming at V came to 6 bases and at J to 5 bases, leaving 4 bases not matched to a gene. This CDR3 contains 15 residues. The V gene's germline CDR1 is MNHNS and CDR2 SASEGT. The CDR3 reads CASSQDRGNNSPLHF. CDR3 sequence (DNA): TGTGCCAGCAGCCAGGACAGGGGGAATAATTCACCCCTCCACTTT.

There are a few counts of this clonotype. The CDR3, as DNA: TGCAGTGCTATACCCTTAACAGGGTCGAATGAGCAGTTCTTC. Its protein is CSAIPLTGSNEQFF. V gene TRBV20-1 combines with J gene TRBJ2-1, with D possibly TRBD1 on 6 matching bases. Germline CDR1 DFQATT, CDR2 SNEGSKA (reference sequence). The CDR3 is 14 residues long. Trimming left V 4 bases short and J 7 bases short, with 17 bases between.

This clonotype appeared many times. The genes are TRBV27 and TRBJ1-3; TRBD1 might be the D (5 bases). Trimming cost V 6 bases and J 4 bases, with 16 bases left between them. Germline CDR1 MNHEY, CDR2 SMNVEV (reference sequence). The CDR3 consists of 15 residues. In DNA form, the CDR3 reads TGTGCCAGCAGCCCTCGCGGGGCGTTGGGAAACACCATATATTTT. This codes for CASSPRGALGNTIYF.

This clonotype has a handful of counts. J is TRBJ1-1 and V is TRBV18, with 7 bases identical to TRBD1. Trimming at V came to 4 bases and at J to 4 bases, leaving 9 bases not matched to a gene. Germline-derived CDR1 and CDR2 are KGHSH and LQKENI. This CDR3 region has 15 residues. The CDR3 nucleotides read TGTGCCAGCTCACAAACCGGGACAGAAAGCACTGAAGCTTTCTTT. Protein: CASSQTGTESTEAFF.

This clonotype showed up many times. The genes are TRBV27 and TRBJ2-1; TRBD2 might be the D (8 bases). Trimming cost V 6 bases and J 12 bases, with 24 bases left between them. The CDR3 has 15 residues. The germline gives CDR1 MNHEY, CDR2 SMNVEV (reference sequence). DNA for the CDR3: TGTGCCAGCAGCCCCATAGGGGGCGGGGGGCCGCCGCAGTTCTTC. It encodes CASSPIGGGGPPQFF.

Many counts were recorded for this clonotype. The genes are TRBV7-8 and TRBJ1-1, with 9 positions matching TRBD1. CDR3 length: 14 residues. The J segment lost 7 bases and the V segment lost 3 bases, leaving 6 bases of the junction unmatched. Germline CDR1 SGHVS, CDR2 FQNEAQ. The CDR3: CASSFRQGVGEAFF. The CDR3 DNA sequence: TGTGCCAGCAGCTTTAGACAGGGGGTTGGTGAAGCTTTCTTT.

This clonotype was picked up many times. CDR3 in amino acids: CAISESDRGRYDYGYTF. The CDR3 DNA reads as TGTGCCATCAGTGAGTCGGACAGGGGGCGGTACGACTATGGCTACACCTTC. This chain uses TRBV10-3 with TRBJ1-2, with 11 bases identical to TRBD1. Germline assignment: CDR1 ENHRY and CDR2 SYGVKD. V lost 0 bases, J lost 3 bases, and 6 bases stayed unmatched. The CDR3 has 17 amino acids.

This clonotype was detected many times. The chain carries TRBV7-9 and TRBJ1-4; unclear D gene. Trimming left V 6 bases short and J 0 bases short, with 14 bases between. Germline V gene sequence: CDR1 SEHNR, CDR2 FQNEAQ (reference sequence). The CDR3 consists of 16 residues. CDR3 in DNA: TGTGCCAGCAGGAGCGGGGTCTCTGCAACTAATGAAAAACTGTTTTTT. It encodes CASRSGVSATNEKLFF.

The sample holds many counts of this clonotype. The gene calls are TRBV5-1 and TRBJ2-1; 7 positions match TRBD1. V shed 0 bases and J 6 bases; nucleotides not matched to a gene: 12. From germline, CDR1 is SGHRS and CDR2 YFSETQ. The CDR3 sequence is 17 residues long. The CDR3 nucleotides are TGCGCCAGCAGCTTGGGGCCCCGGGACAGCATGAGCAATGAGCAGTTCTTC. Protein product: CASSLGPRDSMSNEQFF.